This is a list of T cell receptor beta chains from one sample in a study of T-cell reconstitution after alpha-beta-depleted transplantation in children. TCRdb fed the PCR reads into MiXCR, producing one record per CDR3 protein. The sample includes approximately 250,000 distinct CDR3 sequences, over 20% of them seen just once. Sequences were derived from PBMCs, sampled before TCRalphabeta/CD19-depleted stem cell transplant. The receptors were gathered from a girl aged 2-15 years with Fanconi anemia, due to receive a stem cell transplant. The CDR3 runs from the conserved cysteine through the conserved F or W. The D gene is left open where the match is weak. Clone size is stated in some rows and not others, as once, few, many or a class when expanded.

size: few
J: TRBJ2-3
V: TRBV20-1
D: -
CDR3: CSARGWESGARTDTQYF
DNA: TGCAGTGCTAGAGGATGGGAATCAGGGGCTCGCACAGATACGCAGTATTTT

size: many
J: TRBJ2-7
V: TRBV20-1
D: -
CDR3: CSASPAAYEQYF
DNA: TGCAGTGCTAGCCCAGCGGCCTACGAGCAGTACTTC

size: many
J: TRBJ2-5
V: TRBV10-3
D: -
CDR3: CAISEVNQETQYF
DNA: TGTGCCATCAGTGAGGTGAATCAAGAGACCCAGTACTTC

size: -
J: TRBJ2-5
V: TRBV12-3/TRBV12-4
D: -
CDR3: CASSGLKVQETQYF
DNA: TGTGCCAGCAGCGGCCTTAAGGTGCAAGAGACCCAGTACTTC

size: few
J: TRBJ2-1
V: TRBV6-4
D: -
CDR3: CASSAGYPDVNEQFF
DNA: TGTGCCAGCAGTGCTGGCTACCCGGATGTCAATGAGCAGTTCTTC

size: many
J: TRBJ1-4
V: TRBV20-1
D: TRBD1
CDR3: CSAAQGATNEKLFF
DNA: TGCAGTGCTGCCCAGGGGGCAACTAATGAAAAACTGTTTTTT

size: many
J: TRBJ2-1
V: TRBV15
D: -
CDR3: CATSRQRPREQFF
DNA: TGTGCCACCAGCAGACAGCGCCCCAGGGAGCAGTTCTTC

size: many
J: TRBJ1-2
V: TRBV20-1
D: TRBD1
CDR3: CSALDRGNRYTF
DNA: TGCAGTGCTCTTGACAGGGGTAATCGCTACACCTTC

size: many
J: TRBJ2-1
V: TRBV10-3
D: -
CDR3: CAISESLSQYNEQFF
DNA: TGTGCCATCAGTGAGTCGTTGTCCCAGTACAATGAGCAGTTCTTC

size: many
J: TRBJ2-3
V: TRBV5-1
D: -
CDR3: CASSLEGVWTDTQYF
DNA: TGCGCCAGCAGCTTGGAGGGAGTATGGACAGATACGCAGTATTTT

size: many
J: TRBJ2-1
V: TRBV20-1
D: -
CDR3: CSSFGGRNEQFF
DNA: TGCAGTTCGTTCGGGGGCCGGAATGAGCAGTTCTTC

size: -
J: TRBJ2-5
V: TRBV2
D: -
CDR3: CASTGGETQYF
DNA: TGTGCCAGCACCGGAGGGGAGACCCAGTACTTC

size: -
J: TRBJ1-5
V: TRBV24-1
D: -
CDR3: CATSERQVNQPQHF
DNA: TGTGCCACCAGTGAGCGGCAGGTCAATCAGCCCCAGCATTTT

size: -
J: TRBJ2-1
V: TRBV20-1
D: TRBD2
CDR3: CSARGLAAYNEQFF
DNA: TGCAGTGCTAGAGGACTAGCGGCCTACAATGAGCAGTTCTTC

size: -
J: TRBJ2-5
V: TRBV29-1
D: -
CDR3: CSVVWETQYF
DNA: TGCAGCGTTGTATGGGAGACCCAGTACTTC

size: -
J: TRBJ2-1
V: TRBV18
D: TRBD2
CDR3: CASSPTGTSAYEQFF
DNA: TGTGCCAGCTCACCAACCGGGACTAGCGCCTATGAGCAGTTCTTC

size: -
J: TRBJ2-3
V: TRBV5-1
D: -
CDR3: CASSLEFQLSTDTQYF
DNA: TGCGCCAGCAGCTTGGAATTCCAGCTTAGCACAGATACGCAGTATTTT

size: -
J: TRBJ2-7
V: TRBV7-6
D: -
CDR3: CASSLEGGPYYEQYF
DNA: TGTGCCAGCAGCTTAGAGGGGGGACCTTACTACGAGCAGTACTTC

size: many
J: TRBJ2-7
V: TRBV29-1
D: -
CDR3: CSAEGGGIDYEQYF
DNA: TGCAGCGCCGAGGGGGGCGGGATAGACTACGAGCAGTACTTC

size: -
J: TRBJ1-2
V: TRBV6-1
D: TRBD1
CDR3: CASSEPGQGFGYTF
DNA: TGTGCCAGCAGCGAACCGGGACAGGGGTTTGGCTACACCTTC

size: few
J: TRBJ2-3
V: TRBV6-2/TRBV6-3
D: TRBD2
CDR3: CASSEMGLAVHTQYF
DNA: TGTGCCAGCAGTGAGATGGGACTAGCGGTCCATACGCAGTATTTT

size: -
J: TRBJ2-7
V: TRBV11-2
D: -
CDR3: CASSSGPQYF
DNA: TGTGCCAGCAGCTCGGGTCCGCAGTACTTC

size: -
J: TRBJ2-7
V: TRBV28
D: -
CDR3: CASSPQWQGYEQYF
DNA: TGTGCCAGCAGCCCCCAATGGCAGGGTTACGAGCAGTACTTC

size: few
J: TRBJ2-1
V: TRBV20-1
D: TRBD2
CDR3: CSARMPGGHDNEQFF
DNA: TGCAGTGCTAGAATGCCGGGAGGACACGACAATGAGCAGTTCTTC

size: few
J: TRBJ1-6
V: TRBV18
D: -
CDR3: CASSTSPGDPPLHF
DNA: TGTGCCAGCTCAACATCGCCAGGAGATCCACCCCTCCACTTT

size: -
J: TRBJ2-2
V: TRBV7-2
D: TRBD1
CDR3: CASSLYRGATGELFF
DNA: TGTGCCAGCAGCTTGTACAGGGGAGCCACCGGGGAGCTGTTTTTT

size: -
J: TRBJ1-2
V: TRBV7-3
D: -
CDR3: CASSLQPGNGYTF
DNA: TGTGCCAGCAGCTTACAGCCAGGGAATGGCTACACCTTC

size: many
J: TRBJ2-2
V: TRBV7-9
D: -
CDR3: CASSFGPLFF
DNA: TGTGCCAGCAGCTTCGGCCCGCTGTTTTTT

size: many
J: TRBJ2-7
V: TRBV25-1
D: TRBD1
CDR3: CASSPGGNEQYF
DNA: TGTGCCAGCTCGCCAGGGGGCAACGAGCAGTACTTC

size: many
J: TRBJ2-5
V: TRBV20-1
D: -
CDR3: CSARTPPFQETQYF
DNA: TGCAGTGCTAGGACTCCACCTTTTCAAGAGACCCAGTACTTC

size: -
J: TRBJ2-5
V: TRBV20-1
D: -
CDR3: CSASLRSARETQYF
DNA: TGCAGTGCTAGCCTGCGGTCGGCACGGGAGACCCAGTACTTC

size: many
J: TRBJ2-3
V: TRBV20-1
D: -
CDR3: CSAVPAFTDTQYF
DNA: TGCAGTGCCGTACCAGCATTCACAGATACGCAGTATTTT

size: once
J: TRBJ2-7
V: TRBV7-9
D: -
CDR3: CASSLSETAYEQYF
DNA: TGTGCCAGCAGCTTATCCGAGACAGCGTACGAGCAGTACTTC